What follows describes a single T cell receptor (beta chain). Which antigen it targets is not known. The input lacks base qualities; no much larger clone sits a single base away. The immunoSEQ platform was used to carry out deep TCRbeta sequencing. The original pipeline was this. For further analysis, only productive rearrangements were exported from the immunoSEQ Analyzer. T cell phenotypes were assigned to bulk TCRbeta clonotypes by matching to single-cell RNA+TCR-seq clones sharing the same TCRbeta sequence. Clone enrichment in tumor was calculated as tumor frequency divided by PBMC frequency from bulk TCR sequencing. GLIPH was used to group TCRs into specificity groups, clusters of distinct TCRs likely recognizing common antigens via shared CDR3 motifs. Held by TCRdb, this immuneACCESS table contains in-frame sequences only and omits some clones. Under half of the omission traces to an unresolved V gene where checked; the cause of the rest is unknown. V and J calls and clone size follow that table, whereas D and trimming were derived from the DNA. This sample comprises more than 50,000 clones, roughly 70% of them detected only once. The ten largest clones take up approximately 4.5% of the sample.

This entry comes from a study of T cells in tumors after PD-1 blockade (dated by TCRdb to between 2019 and 2020). Study-level background: Patients with prior checkpoint blockade, systemic immunosuppressant use, or recent radiotherapy or other anti-cancer therapy within 4 weeks were excluded. Treatment consisted of either cemiplimab 350 mg every 2 weeks or pembrolizumab 200 mg every 3 weeks. Some patients also continued taking vismodegib 150 mg daily during anti-PD-1 treatment. RECIST version 1.1 was used to assess clinical response. Paired single-cell RNA and TCR sequencing was performed on site-matched tumors from BCC or SCC patients before and after anti-PD-1 therapy. On average, peripheral blood samples yielded over 35,000 unique clonotypes and approximately 110,000 TCR templates (range 24,679-257,772). To compare clonotypes in blood and tumor, bulk TCR sequencing was done on over nine peripheral blood samples taken from four or five patients. Results the study describes overall, beyond this receptor: Around two fifths of the TCR clonotypes from tumors also showed up in blood, and some novel exhausted tumor clones were present in pre-treatment blood, which suggests peripheral recruitment. Where the novel T cell clones came from was not determined, and possible sources could include lymphoid organs or rare unexpanded clones inside the tumor or in the tumor periphery.

Sequences MRHNA (CDR1) and SNTAGT (CDR2) are obtained from the germline V gene. The junction carries 4 bases between V and J, which are trimmed by 2 bases and 0 bases respectively. The CDR3 contains 14 residues, cysteine and phenylalanine counted. CDR3 DNA is the only sequence kept; it has 42 bases, read in frame from the first base. Sample time point, as interpreted from the label and publication: after anti-PD-1 therapy. For bulk TCRbeta sequencing, genomic DNA was extracted from tumor biopsies or peripheral blood, and input amounts ranged from about 600 ng to 6,500 ng. All patients had histologically proven advanced or metastatic basal or squamous cell carcinoma and were poor candidates for surgical resection. Of the ten to twelve patients in the basal cell carcinoma cohort, several underwent bulk tumor TCR sequencing.

The specimen comprised PBMCs, sampled after anti-PD-1 treatment. This chain joins TRBV6-4 to TRBJ2-2, with the D gene call left open. This sequence was found in a human donor with basal cell carcinoma. The CDR3: CASSDGTNTGELFF. The nucleotide sequence reads as follows: TGTGCCAGCAGTGACGGGACGAACACCGGGGAGCTGTTTTTT.